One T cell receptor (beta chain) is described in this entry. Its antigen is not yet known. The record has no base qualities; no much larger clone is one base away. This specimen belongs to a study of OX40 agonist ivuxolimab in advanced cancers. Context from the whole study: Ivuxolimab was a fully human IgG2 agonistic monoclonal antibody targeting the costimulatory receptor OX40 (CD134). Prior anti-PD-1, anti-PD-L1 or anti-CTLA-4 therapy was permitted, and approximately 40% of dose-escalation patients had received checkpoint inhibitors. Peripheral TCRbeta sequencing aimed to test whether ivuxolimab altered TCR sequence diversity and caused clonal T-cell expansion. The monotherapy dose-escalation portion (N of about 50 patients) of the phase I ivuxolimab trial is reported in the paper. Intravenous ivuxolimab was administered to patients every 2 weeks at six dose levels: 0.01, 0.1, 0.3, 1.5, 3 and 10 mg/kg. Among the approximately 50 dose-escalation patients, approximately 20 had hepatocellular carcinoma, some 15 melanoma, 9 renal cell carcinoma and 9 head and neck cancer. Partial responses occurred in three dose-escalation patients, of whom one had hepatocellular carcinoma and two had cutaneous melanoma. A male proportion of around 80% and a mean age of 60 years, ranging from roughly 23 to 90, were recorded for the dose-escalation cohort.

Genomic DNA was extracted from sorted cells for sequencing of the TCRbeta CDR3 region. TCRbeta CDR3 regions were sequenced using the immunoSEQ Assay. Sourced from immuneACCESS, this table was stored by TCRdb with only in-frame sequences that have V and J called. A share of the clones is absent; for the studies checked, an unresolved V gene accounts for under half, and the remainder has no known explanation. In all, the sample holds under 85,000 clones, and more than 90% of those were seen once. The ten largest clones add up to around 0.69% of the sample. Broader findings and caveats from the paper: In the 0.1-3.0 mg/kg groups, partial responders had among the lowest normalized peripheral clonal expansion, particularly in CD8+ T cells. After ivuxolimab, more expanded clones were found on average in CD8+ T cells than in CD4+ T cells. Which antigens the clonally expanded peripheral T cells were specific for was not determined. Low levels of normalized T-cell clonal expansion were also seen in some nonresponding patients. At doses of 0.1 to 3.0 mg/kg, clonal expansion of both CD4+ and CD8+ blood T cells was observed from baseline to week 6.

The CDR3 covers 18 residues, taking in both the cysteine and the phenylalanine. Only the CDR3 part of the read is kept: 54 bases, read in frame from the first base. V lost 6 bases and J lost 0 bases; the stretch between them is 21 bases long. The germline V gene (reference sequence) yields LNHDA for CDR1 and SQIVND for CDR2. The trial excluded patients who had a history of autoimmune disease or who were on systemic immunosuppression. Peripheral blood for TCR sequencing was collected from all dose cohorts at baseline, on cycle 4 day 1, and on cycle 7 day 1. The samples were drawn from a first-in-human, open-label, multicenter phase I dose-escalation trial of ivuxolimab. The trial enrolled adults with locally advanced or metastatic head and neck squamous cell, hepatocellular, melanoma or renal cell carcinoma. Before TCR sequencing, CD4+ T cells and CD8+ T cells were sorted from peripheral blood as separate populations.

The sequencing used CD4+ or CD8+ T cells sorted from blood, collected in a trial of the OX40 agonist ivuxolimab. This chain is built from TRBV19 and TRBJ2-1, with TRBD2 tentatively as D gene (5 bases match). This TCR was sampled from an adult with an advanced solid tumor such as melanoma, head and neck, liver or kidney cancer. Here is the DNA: TGTGCCAGTAGGATGCTTTTAGGGAGCGGAAACTCCTACAATGAGCAGTTCTTC. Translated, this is CASRMLLGSGNSYNEQFF.